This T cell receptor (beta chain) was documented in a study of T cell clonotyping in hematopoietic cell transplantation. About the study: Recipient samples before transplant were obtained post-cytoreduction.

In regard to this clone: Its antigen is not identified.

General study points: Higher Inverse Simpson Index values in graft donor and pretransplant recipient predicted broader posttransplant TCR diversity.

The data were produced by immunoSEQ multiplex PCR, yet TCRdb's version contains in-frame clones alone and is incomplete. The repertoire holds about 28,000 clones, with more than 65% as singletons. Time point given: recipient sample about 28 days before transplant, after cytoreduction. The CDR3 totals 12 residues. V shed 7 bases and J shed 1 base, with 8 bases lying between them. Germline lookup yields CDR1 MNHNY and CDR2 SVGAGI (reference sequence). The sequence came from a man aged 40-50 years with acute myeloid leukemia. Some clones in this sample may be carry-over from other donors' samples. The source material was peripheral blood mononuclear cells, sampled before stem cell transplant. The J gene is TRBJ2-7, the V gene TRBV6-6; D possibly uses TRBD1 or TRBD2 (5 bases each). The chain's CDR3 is CASTGTSYEQYF. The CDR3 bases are TGTGCCAGCACCGGGACGTCCTACGAGCAGTACTTC.